This TCR beta chain is from a study of Graves' ophthalmopathy and Graves' hyperthyroidism (dated by TCRdb to 2016 to 2018). Regarding the research as a whole: Peripheral blood was collected at initial diagnosis, prior to any treatment. The study used TCR beta repertoire signatures to distinguish Graves' ophthalmopathy from Graves' hyperthyroidism and to predict progression to ophthalmopathy. In total, around 130 blood samples were TCR-sequenced: fewer than 50 ophthalmopathy, roughly 80 hyperthyroidism and some 17 hyperthyroidism-to-ophthalmopathy patients. A discovery set of about a hundred patients (approximately 45 ophthalmopathy, about 59 stable hyperthyroidism) was enrolled to explore V-J signatures distinguishing ophthalmopathy from hyperthyroidism. An independent validation cohort was composed of around 19 hyperthyroidism patients and around 16 patients who later progressed from hyperthyroidism to ophthalmopathy. In roughly 6 hyperthyroidism patients, the T-cell repertoire of thyroid tissue was compared with the T-cell repertoire of blood. Following sample collection, hyperthyroidism patients were given methimazole at a starting dose of 30 mg daily, and ophthalmopathy patients were given high-dose intravenous methylprednisolone. General study outcomes and caveats: In validation, the model predicted ophthalmopathy progression with about 71% sensitivity and about 77% specificity; eleven to twelve predicted patients were CT-confirmed with GO in a median of 6.5 months. No statistical method was used to predetermine the sample size, and group allocation was not hidden from the investigators. The 13-signature model separated ophthalmopathy from stable hyperthyroidism with roughly 89% sensitivity and 81.08% specificity in cross-validation, and 80%/75% in the test set. Most expanded thyroid clonotypes with a frequency above 0.001 also appeared in blood, which suggests that blood repertoires may reflect the immune response in the thyroid.

The ophthalmopathy patients had moderately to severely active disease, with a Clinical Activity Score of 3 or higher, a NOSPECS grade of 4 or higher, and a disease duration of less than 3 months. Patients with other autoimmune diseases, uncontrolled infections, pregnancy or lactation were excluded from the study. Clinical symptoms, serum thyroxine, TRAb, thyroid ultrasound and orbital computed tomography formed the basis of the diagnosis. Ficoll-Paque density gradient centrifugation was used to isolate PBMCs from under 11 ml of fresh peripheral blood. Total RNA was extracted with Trizol reagent and quality-checked on an Agilent 2100 Bioanalyzer. The germline V gene (reference sequence) specifies DFQATT as CDR1 and SNEGSKA as CDR2. V is pared back by 4 bases and J by 3 bases, with 16 bases lying between the germline termini. Including cysteine and phenylalanine, the CDR3 has 14 amino acids. Only the CDR3 region is kept as DNA, spanning 42 bases read in frame from base 1.

Turning to this clonotype: Its antigen is currently not known. No much larger clone is present one base from it, and per-base qualities are unavailable.

For repertoire sequencing, TCR beta CDR3 regions were amplified from RNA transcripts. The first round was an RT-PCR using HTBI primers with the Qiagen OneStep RT-PCR kit, and this first round was followed by a second-round multiplex PCR, then size selection and purification. The libraries underwent paired-end sequencing with 100 bp reads on an Illumina HiSeq2000. Turning to the authors' computational methods: SOAPnuke was used to process the reads, removing any read that contained adapters or uncalled bases, had a mean Phred below 15, or lacked an exact match to the constant primer or identifier. High-quality paired reads were merged with COPE v1.2.5. Unique nucleotide sequences were defined as clonotypes and aligned to IMGT TRB V, D and J references using MiTCR v1.1. Analysis was restricted to V-J combinations with a frequency above 0.0001, which covered roughly 99% of repertoires. For each V-J combination, a TCR clonal expansion and chaos score was defined as F50 clonal expansion divided by the chaos observed in the TCRdist matrix. Welch's t-statistics and random forest were used to reduce the features to approximately 13 V-J combinations, which were then used as input to a naive Bayes classifier. Thyroid-blood repertoire similarity was quantified with the Morisita-Horn index. Through fastp at Q25 and MiXCR, TCRdb rebuilt clones from the public reads, retaining in-frame beta chains. Duplicate CDR3 protein sequences are folded into a single record with the most common DNA and genes. The V and J calls and clone size are TCRdb's, not the authors'. This sample has approximately 640,000 distinct CDR3 sequences in its table, and roughly two fifths of those were observed once. The ten most abundant clones make up about 3.3% of the sample.

The clonotype was recovered from an adult man with Graves' ophthalmopathy. The chain is assembled from TRBV20-1 and TRBJ2-7, with no confident D gene call. Sequencing input: peripheral blood. The CDR3 protein: CSAKYSRLGYEQYF. The DNA is TGCAGTGCTAAGTACAGCCGTTTAGGCTACGAGCAGTACTTC.